Listed here are 21 T cell receptor beta chains from one sample, sequenced in a study of CD8 T cells in Susac syndrome. Random-hexamer reverse transcription was applied to about 0.45 to 1 ug RNA. TCRdb used MiXCR to reprocess the immunoSEQ multiplex PCR reads, holding one entry per CDR3 protein. The sample carries about 120,000 distinct CDR3 sequences, 85% to 95% recorded once. The material sequenced was CD8+ T cells from PBMCs. These TCRs come from a human donor with Susac syndrome.

The chain recombines TRBV9 with TRBJ1-2; D gene ambiguous. Germline values: CDR1 SGDLS, CDR2 YYNGEE. This CDR3 contains 12 residues. Trimming stripped 2 bases from V and 5 bases from J, with 7 bases between. The CDR3 sequence is CASSVSGYGYTF. The CDR3 region has the DNA TGTGCCAGCAGCGTGTCTGGATATGGCTACACCTTC.

In its sample, this clonotype was seen once. The CDR3 DNA reads as TGTGCCAGCAGCTTGACAGGATTAGCCTACGAGCAGTACTTC. Translating it yields CASSLTGLAYEQYF. The rearrangement links TRBV11-2 to TRBJ2-7, with D tentatively TRBD1 (6 bases). CDR3 length: 14 residues. Germline-derived CDR1 and CDR2 are SGHAT and FQNNGV. Trimming took 3 bases from V and 2 from J, leaving 11 bases between them.

This clonotype has just one count. V usage is TRBV13 and J usage is TRBJ2-5; possibly TRBD2 for D (6 bases). Germline lookup yields CDR1 PRHDT and CDR2 FYEKMQ (reference sequence). The CDR3 has 15 residues. The V gene lost 2 bases and the J gene lost 0 bases, with 10 bases spanning the gap. The CDR3 loop reads CASSLLAGNQETQYF. The CDR3 nucleotides read TGTGCCAGCAGCTTATTGGCGGGAAACCAAGAGACCCAGTACTTC.

The chain joins TRBV29-1 to TRBJ1-2, with D unresolved. The CDR3 totals 11 residues. Trimming stripped 1 base from V and 6 bases from J, with 6 bases between. Germline assignment: CDR1 SQVTM and CDR2 ANQGSEA. CDR3 in DNA: TGCAGCGTTGAAGGGGGTGATGGCTACACCTTC. Its translation is CSVEGGDGYTF.

The genes are TRBV9 and TRBJ2-2; D is unresolved. The CDR3 is 13 amino acids. Germline-derived CDR1 and CDR2 are SGDLS and YYNGEE. V lost 3 bases, J lost 7 bases, and 10 bases lay in between. The CDR3 loop reads CASSGSRHGELFF. CDR3 in DNA: TGTGCCAGCAGCGGGTCGAGACACGGGGAGCTGTTTTTT.

CDR3 region: CASSPLPGDTQYF. The CDR3 DNA sequence: TGTGCCAGCAGTCCACTGCCGGGAGATACGCAGTATTTT. V usage is TRBV12-3 or TRBV12-4 and J usage is TRBJ2-3; D gene ambiguous. V lost 5 bases to trimming and J lost 5 bases, with 11 bases between them. The CDR3 length is 13 residues.

The V call is TRBV9, the J call TRBJ2-1; 12 bases fit TRBD2. The CDR3 has 17 residues. V shed 0 bases and J 10 bases; nucleotides not matched to a gene: 11. CDR1 is SGDLS and CDR2 is YYNGEE in the germline V gene. This CDR3 is CASSVGLAGAKGREQFF. The CDR3 bases are TGTGCCAGCAGCGTAGGACTAGCGGGGGCCAAAGGGCGGGAGCAGTTCTTC.

The gene calls are TRBV29-1 and TRBJ2-3; no firm D call. From germline, CDR1 is SQVTM and CDR2 ANQGSEA. Deletions cut 0 bases from V and 3 bases from J, with 13 bases between. The CDR3 loop spans 15 amino acids. CDR3 nucleotides: TGCAGCGTTGAAGATGCAGAACGTGGGACAGATACGCAGTATTTT. Amino acid sequence: CSVEDAERGTDTQYF.

The chain employs TRBV27 and TRBJ2-5; maybe TRBD2 (5 bases). The CDR3 runs to 14 residues. Germline V gene lookup returns CDR1 MNHEY and CDR2 SMNVEV (reference sequence). V lost 5 bases and J lost 6, with 16 bases in between. The CDR3 DNA sequence: TGTGCCAGCAGTCCGGGAACACGAGGTCAGACCCAGTACTTC. Its translation is CASSPGTRGQTQYF.

The J gene is TRBJ1-1, the V gene TRBV30, with no clear D. Trimming took 0 bases from V and 1 from J, leaving 9 bases between them. CDR3 length: 14 residues. CDR1 is GTSNPN and CDR2 is SVGIG in the germline V gene (reference sequence). CDR3 sequence (DNA): TGTGCCTGGAGTGTGCCACGAACGAACACTGAAGCTTTCTTT. It translates to CAWSVPRTNTEAFF.

The chain links TRBV13 to TRBJ2-7, with D tentatively TRBD2 (6 bases). Germline V CDR1 and CDR2: PRHDT, FYEKMQ (reference sequence). CDR3 size: 15 residues. V lost 4 bases and J lost 5, with 18 bases in between. The CDR3 coding sequence is TGTGCCAGCAGCTCGGAGGTCGGTGGGGAGGACGAGCAGTACTTC. Protein product: CASSSEVGGEDEQYF. Full variable domain (outside the CDR3, taken from reference TRBV13 and TRBJ2-7): AAGVIQSPRHLIKEKRETATLKCYPIPRHDTVYWYQQGPGQDPQFLISFYEKMQSDKGSIPDRFSAQQFSDYHSELNMSSLELGDSALYFCASSSEVGGEDEQYFGPGTRLTVT.

The V call is TRBV29-1, the J call TRBJ2-3; D is unresolved. V lost 3 bases and J 3 bases, leaving 13 bases between the germline ends. CDR3 size: 14 residues. CDR1 and CDR2 from the germline V gene are SQVTM and ANQGSEA. The CDR3 nucleotides read TGCAGCGTTGAGCCTTATGGGGAAACAGATACGCAGTATTTT. It translates to CSVEPYGETDTQYF.

The chain couples TRBV7-8 to TRBJ1-1, with D unclear. Germline-derived CDR1 and CDR2 are SGHVS and FQNEAQ. Trimming cost V 6 bases and J 6 bases, with 11 bases left between them. The CDR3 length is 12 residues. The CDR3 region is CASSSPGAEAFF. The CDR3 nucleotides read TGTGCCAGCAGTTCCCCGGGAGCTGAAGCTTTCTTT. The whole variable domain, filled in from reference TRBV7-8 and TRBJ1-1, reads GAGVSQSPRYKVAKRGQDVALRCDPISGHVSLFWYQQALGQGPEFLTYFQNEAQLDKSGLPSDRFFAERPEGSVSTLKIQRTQQEDSAVYLCASSSPGAEAFFGQGTRLTVV.

The V gene is TRBV12-3 or TRBV12-4, the J gene TRBJ2-7; D is ambiguous. The CDR3 is 11 residues long. Trimming removed 6 bases from V and 6 bases from J, with 9 bases in between. The CDR3 DNA follows: TGTGCCAGCAGCGGACGCGGCGAGCAGTACTTC. Its protein is CASSGRGEQYF.

V is TRBV29-1 and J is TRBJ1-1; TRBD1 agrees at 9 bases. Germline lookup yields CDR1 SQVTM and CDR2 ANQGSEA. J was trimmed by 3 bases and V by 3 bases; bases with no gene match: 5. The CDR3 extends over 14 amino acids. The CDR3 nucleotides are TGCAGCGTTGAGGACAGGGGCTTGGACACTGAAGCTTTCTTT. Translation gives CSVEDRGLDTEAFF. The complete variable domain, with remaining parts taken from reference TRBV29-1 and TRBJ1-1, reads SAVISQKPSRDICQRGTSLTIQCQVDSQVTMMFWYRQQPGQSLTLIATANQGSEATYESGFVIDKFPISRPNLTFSTLTVSNMSPEDSSIYLCSVEDRGLDTEAFFGQGTRLTVV.

The gene calls are TRBV27 and TRBJ2-5; the D gene is possibly TRBD1 (6 bases). CDR3 length: 16 residues. Trimming left V 0 bases short and J 1 base short, with 12 bases between. Germline values: CDR1 MNHEY, CDR2 SMNVEV (reference sequence). The CDR3 DNA is TGTGCCAGCAGTTTATCGCCAGGGGCAGGCCAAGAGACCCAGTACTTC. This encodes CASSLSPGAGQETQYF.

The chain couples TRBV29-1 to TRBJ1-1; no clear D gene. The CDR3 loop spans 12 amino acids. V dropped 3 bases and J dropped 4 bases, with 9 bases sitting between them. The germline gives CDR1 SQVTM, CDR2 ANQGSEA. This chain's CDR3 is CSVDSGATEAFF. The CDR3 DNA sequence: TGCAGCGTTGACTCGGGAGCCACTGAAGCTTTCTTT.

The J gene is TRBJ2-3, the V gene TRBV12-3 or TRBV12-4; no firm D call. V was clipped by 5 bases and J by 6 bases, with 9 bases between them. This CDR3 region has 12 residues. CDR3 sequence: CASSDSEDTQYF. CDR3 sequence (DNA): TGTGCCAGCAGTGATTCTGAGGATACGCAGTATTTT.

V usage is TRBV20-1 and J usage is TRBJ1-2; TRBD1 is a possible D gene (5 bases). Trimming cost V 0 bases and J 5 bases, with 13 bases left between them. The CDR3 has 14 residues. CDR1 and CDR2 (germline): DFQATT, SNEGSKA (reference sequence). The CDR3 loop is CSAREQPRGYGYTF. Written as DNA, the CDR3 is TGCAGTGCTAGAGAGCAGCCTCGGGGGTATGGCTACACCTTC.

The V and J genes are TRBV20-1 and TRBJ2-5, with 8 bases aligning to TRBD1. Germline loops: CDR1 DFQATT, CDR2 SNEGSKA (reference sequence). CDR3 length equals 15 residues. The trim removed 0 bases at V and 5 bases at J, leaving 8 bases unmatched. Here the CDR3 DNA reads TGCAGTGCTAGAGATTGGCAGGGGGCTTCTGAGACCCAGTACTTC. Translation: CSARDWQGASETQYF.

The V gene is TRBV27, the J gene TRBJ2-5; 8 nucleotides agree with TRBD1. CDR3 length: 14 amino acids. Per germline, CDR1 MNHEY and CDR2 SMNVEV (reference sequence). V dropped 5 bases and J dropped 7; count of bases not matched to a gene: 9. CDR3: CASSPGTGIGTQYF. CDR3 DNA: TGTGCCAGCAGTCCTGGGACAGGCATAGGGACCCAGTACTTC.